The 5 T cell receptor beta chains in this list originate from one sample, sequenced in a study of yellow fever vaccine responses in identical twins. A single record per CDR3 protein comes from TCRdb applying MiXCR to the RT-PCR reads. The sample has 550 to 700 distinct CDR3 sequences; 82% are singletons. The material was T cells from blood (PBMCs), unsorted or a sorted subset (not recorded which), obtained before or after yellow fever vaccination (not recorded which). These receptors came from a woman under 30 who received the yellow fever vaccine.

This chain uses TRBV10-3 with TRBJ1-1, with D uncertain. Germline V CDR1 and CDR2: ENHRY, SYGVKD. There are 13 residues in the CDR3. V lost 10 bases and J 4 bases, leaving 16 bases between the germline ends. The CDR3 DNA sequence: TGTGCCACCACCCCGGCGCCCGGCACTGAAGCTTTCTTT. It translates to CATTPAPGTEAFF.

CDR3 sequence reads: CASSLGVETQYF. As DNA, the CDR3 is TGTGCCAGCAGCTTAGGAGTCGAGACCCAGTACTTC. The rearrangement links TRBV11-1 to TRBJ2-5; no definite D call. The CDR3 covers 12 residues. V was trimmed by 1 base and J by 5 bases, leaving 5 bases between them. The V gene's germline CDR1 is SGHAT and CDR2 FQDESV (reference sequence).

In its sample, this clonotype was seen once. The chain recombines TRBV23-1 with TRBJ1-2, with a possible D match to TRBD1 (6 bases). TRBV23-1 is an open reading frame whose function is uncertain. The CDR3 is 13 residues long. V lost 1 base and J lost 6, with 9 bases in between. CDR3 in DNA: TGCGCCAGCAGTCAATGGGGGGCCCATGGCTACACCTTC. Amino acids: CASSQWGAHGYTF.

The chain combines TRBV23-1 with TRBJ1-6; 7 bases are a match to TRBD1. TRBV23-1 qualifies as an ORF whose function is uncertain. V was pared by 9 bases and J by 0 bases, with 8 bases of the junction left unmatched. The CDR3 is 16 residues long. In DNA form, the CDR3 reads TGCGCCAGGGGGGGGTACAGGGGCTCCTATAATTCACCCCTCCACTTT. This translates into CARGGYRGSYNSPLHF.

The gene calls are TRBV5-1 and TRBJ2-3; 12 bases agree with TRBD2. After removal of 3 bases from V and 5 bases from J, the junction contained 1 base not matched to a gene. Germline V gives CDR1 SGHRS, CDR2 YFSETQ. This CDR3 comprises 14 residues. The CDR3 DNA follows: TGCGCCAGCAGCTGGGGACTAGCGGGAGATACGCAGTATTTT. It yields the protein CASSWGLAGDTQYF.